Listed here are 8 T cell receptor beta chains from one sample, sequenced in a study of human T cells and chemical hapten exposure (dated by TCRdb to the early 2020s). The method behind the library was 5' RACE. Data came from an Illumina MiSeq. TCRdb reanalyzed the raw reads on its own, using fastp at Q25 for trimming and MiXCR for clone calling, and kept in-frame beta chains. Every entry covers one CDR3 protein and lists the most common genes and DNA from its rows. The sample table shows approximately 150,000 distinct CDR3 sequences, and 4.1% are seen once. The ten largest clones capture roughly 1.4% of the sample. Unfractionated whole blood was collected in Tempus Blood RNA tubes, and total RNA was extracted from that blood. All receptors derive from a female donor in good health.

In its sample, this clonotype was seen many times. J is TRBJ2-5 and V is TRBV5-1; D is unresolved. The CDR3 contains 10 residues. The germline V and J ends were trimmed by 4 bases and 4 bases, with 2 bases remaining between them. Per germline, CDR1 SGHRS and CDR2 YFSETQ. The CDR3 nucleotides are TGCGCCAGCAGCATAGAGACCCAGTACTTC. This translates into CASSIETQYF.

This clonotype was seen more than once but under ten times. The V call is TRBV9, the J call TRBJ1-4, with unresolved D. Germline V gene sequence: CDR1 SGDLS, CDR2 YYNGEE. Trimming took 0 bases from V and 8 from J, leaving 11 bases between them. The length of the CDR3 is 14 residues. The DNA for the CDR3 is TGTGCCAGCAGCGTAGGGCAGCGAGGCGAAAAACTGTTTTTT. Translated, it gives CASSVGQRGEKLFF.

The chain links TRBV28 to TRBJ1-2; D may be TRBD1 (6 bases). From germline, CDR1 is MDHEN and CDR2 SYDVKM. The CDR3 has 14 residues. V lost 5 bases, J lost 7 bases, and 17 bases lay in between. In DNA form, the CDR3 reads TGTGCCAGCAGTCCCCCGGAGGGGGGCGGTGGCTACACCTTC. This codes for CASSPPEGGGGYTF.

This clonotype showed up just once. This could be a read error, since a much larger clone is one nucleotide away. Here the CDR3 reads CSVRGNQPQNF. CDR3 nucleotide sequence: TGCAGTGTACGGGGAAATCAGCCCCAGAATTTT. The chain is built from TRBV20-1 and TRBJ1-5; D is unclear. Germline CDR1 and CDR2: DFQATT and SNEGSKA (reference sequence). This CDR3 contains 11 residues.

This clonotype was detected a few times. The rearrangement links TRBV5-6 to TRBJ2-7, with D hard to call. With 1 base removed from V and 0 bases from J, the gap between germline ends came to 5 bases. The V gene's germline CDR1 is SGHDT and CDR2 YYEEEE. The CDR3 contains 13 residues. CDR3 in amino acids: CASSLLSSYEQYF. The CDR3 DNA sequence: TGTGCCAGCAGCTTGCTCAGCTCCTACGAGCAGTACTTC.

This clonotype was found many times. The genes are TRBV30 and TRBJ2-3, with 8 bases fitting TRBD2. In germline, CDR1 is GTSNPN, CDR2 SVGIG (reference sequence). This CDR3 is 13 amino acids long. J gave up 6 bases and V 4 bases, and 6 bases lay outside the gene matches. This CDR3 is CAWTTGGADTQYF. In nucleotides, the CDR3 is TGTGCCTGGACCACCGGGGGGGCGGATACGCAGTATTTT.

In its sample, this clonotype was seen many times. The J gene is TRBJ2-1, the V gene TRBV27; TRBD2 agrees at 7 bases. Per germline, CDR1 MNHEY and CDR2 SMNVEV (reference sequence). The CDR3 runs 15 residues. V trimming: 2 bases; J trimming: 0 bases; junction bases outside the gene matches: 1. Written as DNA, the CDR3 is TGTGCCAGCAGTTTAAAGCGGGACTCCTACAATGAGCAGTTCTTC. Its protein is CASSLKRDSYNEQFF.

In this sample, this clonotype turned up many times. The chain recombines TRBV2 with TRBJ2-1; 11 bases fit TRBD2. The CDR3 covers 16 residues. V lost 1 base and J lost 6; bases outside the gene matches: 5. Germline lookup yields CDR1 SNHLY and CDR2 FYNNEI. CDR3 sequence reads: CASSEVLAGGINEQFF. The CDR3 region has the DNA TGTGCCAGCAGTGAAGTTTTAGCGGGGGGGATCAATGAGCAGTTCTTC.